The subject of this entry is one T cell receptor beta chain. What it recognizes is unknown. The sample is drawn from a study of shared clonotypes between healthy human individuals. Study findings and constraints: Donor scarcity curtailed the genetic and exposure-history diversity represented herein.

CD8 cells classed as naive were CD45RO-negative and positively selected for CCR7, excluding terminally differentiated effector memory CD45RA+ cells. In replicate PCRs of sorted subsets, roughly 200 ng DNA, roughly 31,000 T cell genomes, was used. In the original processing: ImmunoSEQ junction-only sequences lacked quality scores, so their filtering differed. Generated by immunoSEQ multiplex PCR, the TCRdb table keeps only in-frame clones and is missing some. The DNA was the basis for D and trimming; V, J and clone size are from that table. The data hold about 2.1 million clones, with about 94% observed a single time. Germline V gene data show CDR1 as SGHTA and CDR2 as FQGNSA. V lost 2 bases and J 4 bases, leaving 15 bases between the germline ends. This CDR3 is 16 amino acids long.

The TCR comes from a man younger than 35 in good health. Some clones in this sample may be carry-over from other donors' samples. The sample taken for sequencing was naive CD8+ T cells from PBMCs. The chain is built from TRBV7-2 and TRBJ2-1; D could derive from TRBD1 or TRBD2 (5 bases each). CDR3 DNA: TGTGCCAGCAGCTTATCCGGGCAGGGACGTTACAATGAGCAGTTCTTC. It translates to CASSLSGQGRYNEQFF.